The 14 T cell receptor beta chains in this list originate from one sample, sequenced in a study of T-cell memory formation after mild COVID-19. In TCRdb, the 5' RACE reads were re-called with MiXCR into one record per CDR3 protein. The table shows 100,000 to 130,000 distinct CDR3 sequences, with over 15% occurring only once. Sequenced material: PBMCs or a T cell subset sorted from them (not recorded which). The receptors were gathered from a man younger than 30 who had mild COVID-19 (a few samples of this study predate the infection). Cell type and time point are not known.

The rearrangement uses TRBV6-2 or TRBV6-3 and TRBJ2-7; 8 nucleotides agree with TRBD1. Per germline, CDR1 MNHEY and CDR2 SVGEGT. Trimming at V came to 7 bases and at J to 6 bases, leaving 8 bases not matched to a gene. The CDR3 loop spans 13 amino acids. CDR3 region: CASKNQGAPEQYF. DNA for the CDR3: TGTGCCAGCAAGAACCAGGGGGCCCCCGAGCAGTACTTC.

This clonotype turned up a few times. The chain joins TRBV7-2 to TRBJ1-2; D possibly corresponds to TRBD1 (6 bases). Deletions cut 6 bases from V and 4 bases from J, with 12 bases between. CDR3 size: 13 residues. Germline V lookup: CDR1 SGHTA, CDR2 FQGNSA. DNA for the CDR3: TGTGCCAGCAGAGCCGCGGGGGCCTATGGCTACACCTTC. It encodes CASRAAGAYGYTF.

This clonotype was detected a few times. The chain uses TRBV28 and TRBJ2-2, with a possible D match to TRBD2 (5 bases). Trimming removed 7 bases from V and 4 bases from J, with 13 bases in between. The CDR3 runs 14 residues. Germline assignment: CDR1 MDHEN and CDR2 SYDVKM. This chain's CDR3 is CASKGSGFTGELFF. The CDR3 DNA reads as TGTGCCAGCAAAGGTTCGGGGTTCACCGGGGAGCTGTTTTTT.

The chain combines TRBV5-6 with TRBJ2-3, with 12 bases fitting TRBD2. This CDR3 is 16 amino acids long. The trim removed 3 bases at V and 2 bases at J, leaving 4 bases unmatched. From germline, CDR1 is SGHDT and CDR2 YYEEEE. The CDR3 bases are TGTGCCAGCAGCTCGGGACTAGCGGGTTACACAGATACGCAGTATTTT. Its translation: CASSSGLAGYTDTQYF.

The chain combines TRBV6-4 with TRBJ1-2; TRBD1 agrees at 7 bases. Germline CDR1 and CDR2: MRHNA and SNTAGT. The V segment lost 4 bases and the J segment 4 bases; nucleotides outside the gene matches: 3. The CDR3 loop spans 13 amino acids. This CDR3 reads CASSATGTYGYTF. For the CDR3, the DNA is TGTGCCAGCAGTGCGACAGGGACCTATGGCTACACCTTC.

In this sample, this clonotype turned up a few times. The V gene is TRBV12-3 or TRBV12-4, the J gene TRBJ1-3, with D possibly matching TRBD1 (6 bases). The CDR3 consists of 15 residues. Between the trimmed V and J ends, which lost 6 bases and 4 bases, there was a span of 16 bases. CDR3 amino acids: CASSESYTGGNTIYF. The CDR3, as DNA: TGTGCCAGCAGCGAGTCGTACACAGGGGGAAACACCATATATTTT.

This clonotype appeared a few times. The chain joins TRBV6-5 to TRBJ1-6; 7 positions agree with TRBD1. CDR3 length equals 15 residues. CDR1 and CDR2 (germline): MNHEY, SVGAGI. With 5 bases clipped from V and 7 bases from J, the junction kept 8 bases outside the gene matches. The CDR3 reads CASSGGTVQNSPLHF. CDR3 in DNA: TGTGCCAGCAGTGGGGGGACAGTCCAAAATTCACCCCTCCACTTT.

This clonotype came up a few times. The CDR3 nucleotides read TGTGCCAGCAGCTTAGGAAGTGTCCTCTATGGCTACACCTTC. Residues: CASSLGSVLYGYTF. The J gene is TRBJ1-2, the V gene TRBV7-2; D ambiguous. This CDR3 contains 14 residues. Germline CDR1 is SGHTA and CDR2 is FQGNSA. Trimming stripped 1 base from V and 4 bases from J, with 10 bases between.

Only a few counts were recorded for this clonotype. The J gene is TRBJ2-7, the V gene TRBV27, with D possibly being TRBD1 (6 bases). Germline-derived CDR1 and CDR2 are MNHEY and SMNVEV (reference sequence). V lost 0 bases to trimming and J lost 7 bases, with 16 bases between them. The CDR3 consists of 15 residues. CDR3 protein: CASSLSRPGAGEQYF. For the CDR3, the DNA is TGTGCCAGCAGTTTATCCCGTCCAGGGGCTGGGGAGCAGTACTTC.

The J gene is TRBJ1-1, the V gene TRBV19; possible D gene TRBD1, 5 bases. The CDR3 contains 13 residues. The germline CDR1 and CDR2 sequences are LNHDA and SQIVND (reference sequence). Trimming cost V 3 bases and J 1 base, with 6 bases left between them. The CDR3 region is CASSIGGNTEAFF. The CDR3 region has the DNA TGTGCCAGTAGTATTGGGGGGAACACTGAAGCTTTCTTT.

The chain is built from TRBV12-3 or TRBV12-4 and TRBJ1-6; no clear D gene. Trimming stripped 4 bases from V and 9 bases from J, with 13 bases between. The CDR3 contains 14 residues. CDR3 region: CASSSEIEGSPLHF. The CDR3, as DNA: TGTGCCAGCAGTTCGGAAATCGAGGGTTCACCCCTCCACTTT.

The chain has TRBV12-3 or TRBV12-4 and TRBJ2-4; D not certain. The germline V and J ends were trimmed by 3 bases and 6 bases, with 12 bases remaining between them. The CDR3 consists of 14 residues. CDR3 sequence (DNA): TGTGCCAGCAGTTTGGAAACCGTCGGAAACATTCAGTACTTC. Protein product: CASSLETVGNIQYF.

This clonotype appeared a few times. V is TRBV29-1 and J is TRBJ2-5; 9 nucleotides match TRBD1. Germline V CDR1 and CDR2: SQVTM, ANQGSEA. The CDR3 is 13 amino acids. Trimming removed 4 bases from V and 4 bases from J; junction bases left unmatched: 4. The CDR3 protein is CSVAGTGSETQYF. The CDR3, as DNA: TGCAGCGTTGCGGGGACAGGGTCAGAGACCCAGTACTTC.

The V gene is TRBV12-3 or TRBV12-4, the J gene TRBJ2-3; 9 bases agree with TRBD2. V lost 3 bases, J lost 0 bases, and 10 bases stayed unmatched. This CDR3 comprises 18 residues. In nucleotides, the CDR3 is TGTGCCAGCAGTTTTCGGGGCGGGGGGGCCAGGAGCACAGATACGCAGTATTTT. This sequence encodes CASSFRGGGARSTDTQYF.